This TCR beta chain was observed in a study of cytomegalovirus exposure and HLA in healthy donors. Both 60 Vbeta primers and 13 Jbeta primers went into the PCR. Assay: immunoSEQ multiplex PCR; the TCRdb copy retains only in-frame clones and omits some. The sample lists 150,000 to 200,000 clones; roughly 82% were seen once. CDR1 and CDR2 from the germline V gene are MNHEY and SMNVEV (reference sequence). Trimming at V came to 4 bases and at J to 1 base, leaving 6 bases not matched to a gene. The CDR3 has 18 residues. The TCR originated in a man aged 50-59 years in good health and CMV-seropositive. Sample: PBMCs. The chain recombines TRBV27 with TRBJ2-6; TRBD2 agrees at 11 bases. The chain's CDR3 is CASSWTSGPYSGANVLTF. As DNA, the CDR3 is TGTGCCAGCAGTTGGACTAGCGGGCCTTATTCTGGGGCCAACGTCCTGACTTTC.